Sequencing of this T cell receptor (beta chain) was carried out in a study of blood T cell repertoires in COVID-19. Whole-study context: Sites across the United States, Italy and Spain contributed samples from acute and convalescent COVID-19. Sources were T cells, B-cell-depleted T cells, or PBMCs; the material itself was cDNA or gDNA.

The recovered donors of Cohort 3 showed two negative PCRs, clearance, or symptom resolution. Per germline, CDR1 SQVTM and CDR2 ANQGSEA. V shed 6 bases and J shed 1 base, with 9 bases lying between them. The CDR3 is made up of 12 amino acids. Per the study methods: Estimation of nucleated cell counts was performed using reference gene primer amplification. TCRdb's table, derived via immunoSEQ multiplex PCR, lists solely in-frame clones and lacks some. V and J calls and clone size come straight from that table; D and trimming were deduced from the DNA. This sample has about 330,000 clones, with around 90% found just once.

The gene calls are TRBV29-1 and TRBJ2-5; D is possibly TRBD1 (6 bases). The clonotype was recovered from a man aged 30 to 39 who had recovered from COVID-19. Sequencing was done on a sample of PBMCs or T cells enriched from blood (not recorded which). CDR3 region: CSVDRFQETQYF. The CDR3 DNA reads TGCAGCGTCGACAGGTTCCAAGAGACCCAGTACTTC.